The clone carrying this T cell receptor (beta chain) came up many times. Germline CDR1 is MNHEY and CDR2 is SMNVEV (reference sequence). The V end was cut by 3 bases, the J end by 10 bases, with 15 bases between. This CDR3 comprises 13 residues. Each donor (without exception) was a healthy Caucasian. The data are from a study of identical twins. TCRdb used MiXCR to reprocess the 5' RACE reads, holding one entry per CDR3 protein. The data show hundreds of thousands of distinct CDR3 sequences, with roughly 12% seen just once and 1.5% to 2% held by the top ten. A further study also used this sample, focusing on yellow fever vaccine responses in identical twins.

V is TRBV27 and J is TRBJ1-1; D call uncertain. Sequenced: PBMCs. This sequence originates from a woman between 18 and 30 years old in good health. The CDR3 DNA reads as TGTGCCAGCAGTTTTACCCTAGGGAGCAGAGCTTTCTTT. Residues: CASSFTLGSRAFF.